The clone carrying this TCR beta chain was seen repeatedly, ten times or more. Its antigen is not identified. The data belong to a study of T-cell memory formation after mild COVID-19. Findings and limits, study-wide: Largely, contracting CD4+ clones fell within CM and EM, and contracting CD8+ clones within EMRA. A balance of CD4 and CD8 characterized clones contracting day 15 to 85, whereas later expanders leaned CD4+.

Amplification by 5'RACE using constant-segment primers produced TCR alpha and TCR beta cDNA libraries that carried sample barcodes and UMIs. One entry per CDR3 protein, called by TCRdb with MiXCR from the 5' RACE reads. The sample records hundreds of thousands of distinct CDR3 sequences, roughly 21% being singletons. Trimming left V 4 bases short and J 4 bases short, with 7 bases between. The CDR3 is 12 amino acids. Germline assignment: CDR1 MNHEY and CDR2 SVGAGI. This TCR derives from an adult woman who had mild COVID-19 (a few samples of this study predate the infection). Cell type and time point are not known. V is TRBV6-5 and J is TRBJ1-2; D perhaps matches TRBD1 (5 bases). The sample taken for sequencing was PBMCs or a T cell subset sorted from them (not recorded which). Written as DNA, the CDR3 is TGTGCCAGCAGTTCGGGACCCTATGGCTACACCTTC. This gives the protein CASSSGPYGYTF.